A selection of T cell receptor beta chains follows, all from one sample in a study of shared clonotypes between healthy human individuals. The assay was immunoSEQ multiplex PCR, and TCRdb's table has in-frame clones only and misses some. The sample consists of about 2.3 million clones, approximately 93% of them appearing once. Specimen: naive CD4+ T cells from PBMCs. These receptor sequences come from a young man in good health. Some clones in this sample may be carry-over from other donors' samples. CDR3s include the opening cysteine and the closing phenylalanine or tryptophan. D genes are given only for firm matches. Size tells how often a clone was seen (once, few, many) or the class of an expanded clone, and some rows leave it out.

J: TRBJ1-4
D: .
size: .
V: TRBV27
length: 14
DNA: TGTGCCAGCAGCCCTGCAGGGGTGGGGGAAAAACTGTTTTTT
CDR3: CASSPAGVGEKLFF

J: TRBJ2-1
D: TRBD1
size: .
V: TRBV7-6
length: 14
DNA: TGTGCCAGCAGCCTAGGGACAGGGGACAATGAGCAGTTCTTC
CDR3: CASSLGTGDNEQFF

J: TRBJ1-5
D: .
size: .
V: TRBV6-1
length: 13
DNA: TGTGCCAGCAGTGAACAGAAGAATCAGCCCCAGCATTTT
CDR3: CASSEQKNQPQHF

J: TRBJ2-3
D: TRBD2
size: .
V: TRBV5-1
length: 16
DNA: TGCGCCAGCAGGCTGGCGGGAGGTGGTGTGACAGATACGCAGTATTTT
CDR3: CASRLAGGGVTDTQYF

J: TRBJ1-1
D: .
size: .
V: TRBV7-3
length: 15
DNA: TGTGCCAGCAGCTTAATGGGAGGGGCGGGAACTGAAGCTTTCTTT
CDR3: CASSLMGGAGTEAFF

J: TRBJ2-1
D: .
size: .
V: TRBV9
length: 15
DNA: TGTGCCAGCAGCGTATTAACAGGATCCTACAATGAGCAGTTCTTC
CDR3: CASSVLTGSYNEQFF

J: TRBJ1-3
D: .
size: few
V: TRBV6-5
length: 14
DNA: TGTGCCAGCAGCCCTGACCGGCACGGGGACACCATATATTTT
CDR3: CASSPDRHGDTIYF

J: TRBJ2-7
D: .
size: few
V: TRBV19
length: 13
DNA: TGTGCCAGTAGTATATATCTAGAGGGCGAGCAGTACTTC
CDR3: CASSIYLEGEQYF

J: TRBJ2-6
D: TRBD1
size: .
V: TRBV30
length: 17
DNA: TGTGCCTGGAGTGTTGACAGGGCCAGCTCTGGGGCCAACGTCCTGACTTTC
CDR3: CAWSVDRASSGANVLTF

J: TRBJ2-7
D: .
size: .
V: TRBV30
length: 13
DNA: TGTGCCTGGAGGTTCTCCGGGACCCACGAGCAGTACTTC
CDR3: CAWRFSGTHEQYF

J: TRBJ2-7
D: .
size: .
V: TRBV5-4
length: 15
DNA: TGTGCCAGCAGCTCCCCGGGGGATTTATCCTACGAGCAGTACTTC
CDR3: CASSSPGDLSYEQYF

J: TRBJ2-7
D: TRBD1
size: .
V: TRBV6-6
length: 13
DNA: TGTGCCAGTAATCAGGACAGGGGACTCGAGCAGTACTTC
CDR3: CASNQDRGLEQYF

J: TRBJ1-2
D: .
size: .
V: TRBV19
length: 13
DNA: TGTGCCAGTAGCACGAGAGCTAACTATGGCTACACCTTC
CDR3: CASSTRANYGYTF